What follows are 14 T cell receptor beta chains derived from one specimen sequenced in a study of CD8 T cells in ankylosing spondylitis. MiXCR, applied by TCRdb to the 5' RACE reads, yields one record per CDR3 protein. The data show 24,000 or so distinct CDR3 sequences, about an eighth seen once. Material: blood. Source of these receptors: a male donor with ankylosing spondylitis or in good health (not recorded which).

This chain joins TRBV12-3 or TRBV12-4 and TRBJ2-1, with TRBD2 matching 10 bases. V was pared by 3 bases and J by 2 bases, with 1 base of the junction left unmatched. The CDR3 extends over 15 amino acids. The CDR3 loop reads CASSFLAGAYNEQFF. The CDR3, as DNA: TGTGCCAGCAGTTTTCTAGCGGGGGCCTACAATGAGCAGTTCTTC.

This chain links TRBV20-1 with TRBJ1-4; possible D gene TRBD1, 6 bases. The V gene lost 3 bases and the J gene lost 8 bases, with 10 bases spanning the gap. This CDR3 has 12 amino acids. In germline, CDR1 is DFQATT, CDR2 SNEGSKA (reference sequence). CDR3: CSARGAGEKLFF. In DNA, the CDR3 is TGCAGTGCTAGGGGGGCCGGCGAAAAACTGTTTTTT.

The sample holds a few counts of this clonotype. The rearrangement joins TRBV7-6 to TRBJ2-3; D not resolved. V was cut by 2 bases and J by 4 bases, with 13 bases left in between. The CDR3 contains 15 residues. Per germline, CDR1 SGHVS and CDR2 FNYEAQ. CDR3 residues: CASSLFPGTADTQYF. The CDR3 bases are TGTGCCAGCAGCTTATTCCCCGGCACAGCAGATACGCAGTATTTT.

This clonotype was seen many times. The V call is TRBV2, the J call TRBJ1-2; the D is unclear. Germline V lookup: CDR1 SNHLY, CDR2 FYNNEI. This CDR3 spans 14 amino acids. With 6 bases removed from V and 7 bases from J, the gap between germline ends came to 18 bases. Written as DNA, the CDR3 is TGTGCCAGCAGAGGCTCCGGACTTGGGTTTGGCTACACCTTC. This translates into CASRGSGLGFGYTF.

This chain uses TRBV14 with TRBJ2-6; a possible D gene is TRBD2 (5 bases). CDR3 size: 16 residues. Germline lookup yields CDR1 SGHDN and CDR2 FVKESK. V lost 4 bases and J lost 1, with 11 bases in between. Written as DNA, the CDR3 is TGTGCCAGCAGCCCCCTCGAGGGTTCTGGGGCCAACGTCCTGACTTTC. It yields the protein CASSPLEGSGANVLTF.

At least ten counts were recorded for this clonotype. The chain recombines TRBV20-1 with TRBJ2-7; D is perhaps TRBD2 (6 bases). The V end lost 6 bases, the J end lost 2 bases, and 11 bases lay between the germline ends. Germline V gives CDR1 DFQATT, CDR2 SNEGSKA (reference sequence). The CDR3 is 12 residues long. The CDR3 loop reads CSASGGTYEQYV. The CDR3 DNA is TGCAGTGCCTCGGGCGGGACCTACGAGCAGTACGTC.

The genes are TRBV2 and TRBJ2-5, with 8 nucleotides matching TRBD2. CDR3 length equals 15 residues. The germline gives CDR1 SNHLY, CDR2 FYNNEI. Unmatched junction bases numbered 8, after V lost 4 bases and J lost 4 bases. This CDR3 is CASSVSFGGGETQYF. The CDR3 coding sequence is TGTGCCAGCAGTGTTTCGTTCGGGGGGGGAGAGACCCAGTACTTC.

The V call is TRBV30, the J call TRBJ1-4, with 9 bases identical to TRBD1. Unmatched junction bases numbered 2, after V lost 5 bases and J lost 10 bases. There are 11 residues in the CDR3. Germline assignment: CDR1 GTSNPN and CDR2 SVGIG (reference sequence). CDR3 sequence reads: CAWETGGKLFF. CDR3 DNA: TGTGCCTGGGAGACAGGGGGAAAACTGTTTTTT.

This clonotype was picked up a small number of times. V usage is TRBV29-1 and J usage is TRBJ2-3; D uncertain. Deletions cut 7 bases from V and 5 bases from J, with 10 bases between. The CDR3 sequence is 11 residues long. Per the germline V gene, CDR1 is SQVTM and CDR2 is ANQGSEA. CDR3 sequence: CSAQMGDTQYF. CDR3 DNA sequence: TGCAGCGCCCAAATGGGAGATACGCAGTATTTT.

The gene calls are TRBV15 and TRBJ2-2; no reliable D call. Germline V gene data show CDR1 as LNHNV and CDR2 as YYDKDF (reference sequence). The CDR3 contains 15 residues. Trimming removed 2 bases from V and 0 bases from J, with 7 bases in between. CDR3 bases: TGTGCCACCAGCAGACCGCTACCGAACACCGGGGAGCTGTTTTTT. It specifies CATSRPLPNTGELFF.

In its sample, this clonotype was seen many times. The DNA of the CDR3 is TGCGCCAGCAGCTCCGGGTCCACCGGGGAGCTGTTTTTT. This encodes CASSSGSTGELFF. The V and J genes are TRBV5-1 and TRBJ2-2; D is ambiguous. This CDR3 is 13 amino acids long. The V and J ends lost 3 bases and 4 bases respectively, with 7 bases between them. CDR1 and CDR2 from the germline V gene are SGHRS and YFSETQ.

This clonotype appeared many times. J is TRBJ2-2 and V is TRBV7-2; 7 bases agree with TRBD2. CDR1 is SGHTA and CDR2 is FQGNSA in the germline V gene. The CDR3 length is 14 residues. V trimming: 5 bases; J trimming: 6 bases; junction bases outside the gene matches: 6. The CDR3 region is CASSISGTPGELFF. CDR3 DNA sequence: TGTGCCAGCAGCATAAGCGGGACCCCCGGGGAGCTGTTTTTT.

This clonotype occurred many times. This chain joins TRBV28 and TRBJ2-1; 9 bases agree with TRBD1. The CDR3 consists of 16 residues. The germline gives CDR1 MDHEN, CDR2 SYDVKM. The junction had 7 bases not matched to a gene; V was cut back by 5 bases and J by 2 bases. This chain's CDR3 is CASSPGTGRAYNEQFF. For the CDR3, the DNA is TGTGCCAGCAGTCCCGGGACAGGGCGCGCCTACAATGAGCAGTTCTTC.

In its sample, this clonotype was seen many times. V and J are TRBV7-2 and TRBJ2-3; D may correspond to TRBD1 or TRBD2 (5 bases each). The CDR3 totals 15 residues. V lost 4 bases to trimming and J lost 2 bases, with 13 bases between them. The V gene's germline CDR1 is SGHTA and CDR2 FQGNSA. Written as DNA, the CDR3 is TGTGCCAGCAGCTCCTCGGGGCAAACCACAGATACGCAGTATTTT. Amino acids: CASSSSGQTTDTQYF.